This T cell receptor (beta chain) was obtained from a study of identical twins. This clonotype was counted only a few times. TCRdb ran MiXCR on the 5' RACE reads and lists one entry per CDR3 protein. Of around 960,000 distinct CDR3 sequences in the sample, 10% to 15% are singletons; the top ten hold 1.5% to 2%. Germline V gene sequence: CDR1 MGHRA, CDR2 YSYEKL. The CDR3 sequence is 14 residues long. J was trimmed by 5 bases and V by 0 bases; bases with no gene match: 2. The sample was also reused in another study, on yellow fever vaccine responses in identical twins. That work states: Twins reportedly mounted vaccine T cell responses that seemed partly convergent, partly personalized.

V and J are TRBV4-1 and TRBJ2-3, with 7 bases matching TRBD1. This clonotype was sampled from a young woman in good health. What was sequenced was PBMCs. This CDR3 is CASSQDRQGDTQYF. CDR3 nucleotides: TGCGCCAGCAGCCAAGATAGACAGGGAGATACGCAGTATTTT.